This note documents a single T cell receptor beta chain sequence. No antigen is known for it. Base quality data are lacking; no much larger clone is found one base away. The record originates from a study of T cells after yellow fever vaccination (dated 2019 in TCRdb). At the level of the whole study: The SMART-Seq v4 Ultra Low Input RNA kit was used to prepare libraries from fractions with low cell numbers. The cohort comprised two healthy male donors, one aged 18 to 29 and one aged 30 to 40 years. Blood was collected at multiple timepoints before and after primary and secondary immunization, and bulk PBMC replicates and cell subsets were isolated. To follow T-cell clones before and after both primary and booster YFV17D yellow fever vaccination, bulk TCR alpha and beta repertoires underwent longitudinal sequencing.

The sample's treatment or condition label, in plain terms: live attenuated yellow fever vaccine strain. At each blood-draw timepoint, two biological replicates of bulk PBMCs were collected. PBMCs were isolated from peripheral blood using a standard Ficoll-Paque protocol. TriZol was used to extract RNA from bulk PBMCs, CD4 and CD8 fractions, and dextramer-positive and dextramer-negative fractions. TCR cDNA was synthesized by 5'RACE template switching, which introduced a universal primer site and unique molecular identifiers. Priming of cDNA synthesis was performed from both the TCR alpha and TCR beta constant segments. Two PCR steps were used to amplify libraries, with sample barcodes and sequencing adapters being added in the second step. Sequencing of the libraries was done on either Illumina HiSeq 2500 (2x100 bp) or NovaSeq (2x150 bp). On the authors' methods: Reads were demultiplexed and collapsed into UMI consensus sequences with MIGEC, and V(D)J alignment was performed with MiXCR. Using edgeR on replicate PBMC samples, clonotypes were called vaccine-responding if FDR was below 0.01 and the log2 fold change was above 5 up to day 15. Each bulk clonotype was labeled CD4 or CD8 based on which sequenced repertoire, CD4 or CD8, contained the clonotype at higher abundance. Using fastp at Q25 and MiXCR, TCRdb reprocessed the public reads and kept productive beta chains. A single entry per CDR3 protein holds the most common genes and DNA from its merged rows. TCRdb's processing, not the authors', yielded these V and J calls. Across this sample there are about 550,000 distinct CDR3 sequences, with under 25% seen only once. The ten most abundant clones make up 14% of the sample.

The CDR3, from cysteine to phenylalanine, totals 15 residues. CDR3 DNA only is kept here, 45 bases in frame from base 1. CDR1 SGDLS and CDR2 YYNGEE are derived from the germline V gene. Trimming removed 3 bases from V and 7 bases from J; the gene matches leave 7 bases unexplained. The research as a whole found: Most clones expanded after primary vaccination (about 95% of CD4 and over 80% of CD8) were re-detected after the booster, suggesting that broad memory maintenance occurred. Because the study included only a couple of donors, the extent to which the findings can be generalized is limited. A small fraction of clonotypes showed up in both the CD4 and CD8 compartments, probably as a result of convergent recombination. Because abundant contaminating clonotypes from the bulk population could be contained in FACS-sorted repertoires, computational filtering was required. The secondary T-cell response was found to be weaker but faster than the primary response, with a peak reached on day 5 rather than on day 15.

In this chain, TRBV9 is recombined with TRBJ2-1, with TRBD2 identical over 10 junction bases. The material was PBMCs, obtained 15 days after the yellow fever booster vaccination. This receptor was identified in a man aged 25-40 years who received the YFV17D yellow fever vaccine. The encoded CDR3 is CASSALAGAQNEQFF. Here is the DNA: TGTGCCAGCAGCGCCCTAGCGGGAGCACAGAATGAGCAGTTCTTC. Extended through the reference TRBV9 and TRBJ2-1 proteins, this CDR3 yields the full variable domain: DSGVTQTPKHLITATGQRVTLRCSPRSGDLSVYWYQQSLDQGLQFLIQYYNGEERAKGNILERFSAQQFPDLHSELNLSSLELGDSALYFCASSALAGAQNEQFFGPGTRLTVL.